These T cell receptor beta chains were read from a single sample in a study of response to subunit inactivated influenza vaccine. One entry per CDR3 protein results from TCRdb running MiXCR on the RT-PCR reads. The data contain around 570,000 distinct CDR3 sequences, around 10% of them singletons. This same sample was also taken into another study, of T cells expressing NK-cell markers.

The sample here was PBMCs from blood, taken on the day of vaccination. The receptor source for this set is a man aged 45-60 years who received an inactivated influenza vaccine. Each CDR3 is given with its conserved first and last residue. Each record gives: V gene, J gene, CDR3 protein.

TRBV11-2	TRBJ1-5	CASSYGQSSNQPQHF
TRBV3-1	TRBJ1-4	CASSHRGPNEKLFF
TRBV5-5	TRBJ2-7	CASSPLGTVSLYEQYF
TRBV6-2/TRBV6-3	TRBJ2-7	CASSYSAGQDEQYF
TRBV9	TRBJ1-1	CASSVGGQGYTEAFF
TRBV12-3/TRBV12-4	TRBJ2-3	CASSSAASGGGDTQYF
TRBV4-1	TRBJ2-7	CASSQDSRGGREQYF
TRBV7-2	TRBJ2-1	CASSPTWGEQFF
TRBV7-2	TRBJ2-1	CASSLAQGQGYNEQFF
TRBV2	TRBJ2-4	CASSDTGFGKNIQYF
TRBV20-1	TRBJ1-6	CSARAGTGGSPLHF
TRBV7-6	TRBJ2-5	CASSDHQGLAGTQYF
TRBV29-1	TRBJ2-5	CSVGFQGVETQYF
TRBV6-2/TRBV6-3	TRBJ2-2	CASTDHTLGPGYTGELFF
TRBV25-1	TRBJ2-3	CASSESSWILKGPGLGKAQYF
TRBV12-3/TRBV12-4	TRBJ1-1	CASSSDGTEAFF
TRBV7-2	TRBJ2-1	CASKGDVSSYNEQFF
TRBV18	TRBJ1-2	CASSPRYEGSNGYTF
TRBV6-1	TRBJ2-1	CASIPTGGIYNEQFF
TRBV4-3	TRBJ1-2	CASSQVGDRGGYGYTF
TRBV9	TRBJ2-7	CASSVGGLFYEQYF
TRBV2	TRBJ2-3	CARGPGDTQYF
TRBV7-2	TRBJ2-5	CASSLAGPQLQETQYF
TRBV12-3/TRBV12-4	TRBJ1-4	CATGRQPTNEKLFF
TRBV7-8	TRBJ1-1	CASILGGQLNTEAFF
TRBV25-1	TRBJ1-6	CASSDAGINSPLHF
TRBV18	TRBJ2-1	CASSPPGVGEQFF
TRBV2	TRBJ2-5	CASSVRETQYF
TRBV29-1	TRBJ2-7	CSVDTGTGEQYF
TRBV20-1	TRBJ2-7	CSAAPGDEQYF
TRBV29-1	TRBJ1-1	CSVHINTEAFF
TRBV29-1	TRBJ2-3	CSVPEGGVADTQYF
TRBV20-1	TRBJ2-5	CSARGDRRRYQETQYF
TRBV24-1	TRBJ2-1	CATGTGGEQFF
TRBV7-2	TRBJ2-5	CASSHRGGGSETQYF
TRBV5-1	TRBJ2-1	CASSSQGVRVEQFF
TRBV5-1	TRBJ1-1	CASSFVRTVNTEAFF
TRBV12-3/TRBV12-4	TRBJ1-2	CASSPGVPYGYTF
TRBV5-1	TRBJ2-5	CASSMTGGSEETQYF
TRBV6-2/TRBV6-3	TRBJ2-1	CASSYERGRSYNEQFF
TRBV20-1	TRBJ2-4	CSARETGNIQYF
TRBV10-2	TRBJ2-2	CASSESYGRDGELFF
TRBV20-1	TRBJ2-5	CSARDTLGLAAKETQYF
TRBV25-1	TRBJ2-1	CASSLWHVPNEQFF
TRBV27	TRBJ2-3	CASSPLGRGDTQYF
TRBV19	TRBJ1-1	CARDGNTEAFF
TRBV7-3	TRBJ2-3	CASSPNSGSTDTQYF
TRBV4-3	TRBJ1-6	CASREGLLSYNSPLHF
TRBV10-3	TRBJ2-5	CAISETSGGHRQETQYF
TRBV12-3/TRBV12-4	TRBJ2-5	CASSSTGTDQETQYF